The 6 T cell receptor beta chains in this list originate from one sample, sequenced in a study of blood T cell repertoires in COVID-19. Method: immunoSEQ multiplex PCR; TCRdb's copy keeps in-frame clones and lacks some. The data contain hundreds of thousands of clones, about 90% of them seen just once; the ten biggest clones take up over 0.8%. Sequencing was carried out using PBMCs or T cells enriched from blood (not recorded which). Source of these receptors: a woman in her twenties or thirties who had recovered from COVID-19.

The rearrangement uses TRBV7-6 and TRBJ1-3; D perhaps matches TRBD1 (5 bases). Trimming removed 3 bases at V and 0 bases at J, with 9 bases between. There are 15 residues in the CDR3. Germline lookup yields CDR1 SGHVS and CDR2 FNYEAQ. CDR3 in amino acids: CASSLGLISGNTIYF. CDR3 nucleotides: TGTGCCAGCAGCTTGGGACTGATCTCTGGAAACACCATATATTTT.

The chain uses TRBV5-1 and TRBJ2-3; 7 bases map to TRBD2. The germline CDR1 and CDR2 sequences are SGHRS and YFSETQ. Losses at the gene ends were 2 bases for V and 2 bases for J; bases not matched to a gene: 5. The CDR3 runs to 15 residues. CDR3 sequence: CASSLASGFTDTQYF. The CDR3 nucleotides read TGCGCCAGCAGCTTAGCTAGCGGATTCACAGATACGCAGTATTTT.

This clone was counted only a few times. The chain links TRBV7-8 to TRBJ1-1, with D hard to call. The germline V and J ends were trimmed by 0 bases and 4 bases, with 12 bases remaining between them. Germline loops: CDR1 SGHVS, CDR2 FQNEAQ. The length of the CDR3 is 15 residues. CDR3 amino acids: CASSLAGSGSTEAFF. The CDR3 DNA is TGTGCCAGCAGCTTAGCAGGATCGGGGAGCACTGAAGCTTTCTTT.

This chain links TRBV10-1 with TRBJ1-1; TRBD1 agrees at 7 bases. This CDR3 is built from 11 residues. Losses at the gene ends were 5 bases for V and 7 bases for J; bases not matched to a gene: 1. In germline, CDR1 is WNHNN, CDR2 SYGVQD (reference sequence). In DNA form, the CDR3 reads TGCGCCAGCAGTCGGGACAGTGAAGCTTTCTTT. The encoded protein is CASSRDSEAFF.

The V gene is TRBV28, the J gene TRBJ2-1; D is undetermined. This CDR3 is built from 13 residues. Trimming stripped 3 bases from V and 10 bases from J, with 13 bases between. The germline gives CDR1 MDHEN, CDR2 SYDVKM. The CDR3: CASSFVFSREQFF. For the CDR3, the DNA is TGTGCCAGCAGTTTCGTTTTTAGCCGGGAGCAGTTCTTC.

V usage is TRBV24-1 and J usage is TRBJ2-6; TRBD1 might be the D (6 bases). The germline V gene encodes CDR1 KGHDR and CDR2 SFDVKD. The length of the CDR3 is 16 residues. Deletions cut 2 bases from V and 1 base from J, with 8 bases between. Here the CDR3 DNA reads TGTGCCACCAGTGATTCAGGGGCATCTGGGGCCAACGTCCTGACTTTC. This translates into CATSDSGASGANVLTF.